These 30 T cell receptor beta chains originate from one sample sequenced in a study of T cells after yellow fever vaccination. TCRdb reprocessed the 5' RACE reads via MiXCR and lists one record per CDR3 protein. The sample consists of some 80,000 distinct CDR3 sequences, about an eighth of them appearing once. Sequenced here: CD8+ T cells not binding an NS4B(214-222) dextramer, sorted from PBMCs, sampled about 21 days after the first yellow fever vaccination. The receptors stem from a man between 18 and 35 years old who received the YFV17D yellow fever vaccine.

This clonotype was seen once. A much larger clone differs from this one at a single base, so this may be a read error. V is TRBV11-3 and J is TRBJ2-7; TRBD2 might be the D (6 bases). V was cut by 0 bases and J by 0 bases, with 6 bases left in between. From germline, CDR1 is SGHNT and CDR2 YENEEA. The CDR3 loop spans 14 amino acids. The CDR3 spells CASSLDGSSYEQYF. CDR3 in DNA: TGTGCCAGCAGCTTAGACGGGAGCTCCTACGAGCAGTACTTC.

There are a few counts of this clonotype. The CDR3 sequence: CATSSGRATSGELFF. The CDR3 DNA follows: TGTGCCACCTCAAGCGGGAGGGCCACCTCCGGGGAGCTGTTTTTT. The chain has TRBV6-2 or TRBV6-3 and TRBJ2-2, with TRBD2 identical over 10 bases. CDR1 and CDR2 (germline): MNHEY, SVGEGT. The V and J ends lost 10 bases and 6 bases, in that order; junction bases with no gene match: 11. The CDR3 is made up of 15 amino acids.

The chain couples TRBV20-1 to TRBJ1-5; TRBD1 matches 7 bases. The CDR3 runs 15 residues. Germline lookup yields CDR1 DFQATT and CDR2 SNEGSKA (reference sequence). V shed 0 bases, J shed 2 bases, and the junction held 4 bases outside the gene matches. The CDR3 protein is CSAREGGTGNQPQHF. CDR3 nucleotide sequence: TGCAGTGCTAGAGAAGGAGGGACAGGCAATCAGCCCCAGCATTTT.

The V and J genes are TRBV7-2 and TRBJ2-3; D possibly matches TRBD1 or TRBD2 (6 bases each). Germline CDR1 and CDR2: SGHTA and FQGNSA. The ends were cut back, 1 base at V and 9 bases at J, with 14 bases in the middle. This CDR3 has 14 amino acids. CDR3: CASSLGQARGTQYF. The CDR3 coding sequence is TGTGCCAGCAGCTTAGGACAGGCCCGGGGGACGCAGTATTTT.

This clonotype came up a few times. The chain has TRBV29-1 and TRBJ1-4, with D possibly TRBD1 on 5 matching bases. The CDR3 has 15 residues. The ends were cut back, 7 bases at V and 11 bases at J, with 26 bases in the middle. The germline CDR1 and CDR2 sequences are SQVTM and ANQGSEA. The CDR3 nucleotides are TGCAGCGCCCTAGCAAAGTGGGGCCCAGTAGGGAAACTGTTTTTT. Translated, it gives CSALAKWGPVGKLFF.

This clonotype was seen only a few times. In DNA, the CDR3 is TGCGCCAGCAGCTTGGGACAGTATAGCAATCAGCCCCAGCATTTT. It yields the protein CASSLGQYSNQPQHF. The chain has TRBV5-1 and TRBJ1-5; maybe TRBD1 (5 bases). Trimming took 0 bases from V and 0 from J, leaving 7 bases between them. The CDR3 spans 15 residues. Germline CDR1 SGHRS, CDR2 YFSETQ.

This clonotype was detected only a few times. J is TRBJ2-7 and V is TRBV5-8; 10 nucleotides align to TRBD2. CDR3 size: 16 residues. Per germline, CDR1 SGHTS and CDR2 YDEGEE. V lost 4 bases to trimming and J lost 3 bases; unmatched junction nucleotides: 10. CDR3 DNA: TGTGCCAGCAGCGCGTTTACTAGCGGGGTTGACTACGAGCAGTACTTC. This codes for CASSAFTSGVDYEQYF.

CDR3 amino acids: CASSDGGTQYF. CDR3 nucleotide sequence: TGCGCCAGCAGTGATGGGGGTACGCAGTATTTT. V and J are TRBV10-2 and TRBJ2-3; D may match TRBD1 or TRBD2 (5 bases each). V lost 3 bases, J lost 8 bases, and 6 bases lay in between. CDR1 is WSHSY, CDR2 SAAADI, per germline. The CDR3 consists of 11 residues.

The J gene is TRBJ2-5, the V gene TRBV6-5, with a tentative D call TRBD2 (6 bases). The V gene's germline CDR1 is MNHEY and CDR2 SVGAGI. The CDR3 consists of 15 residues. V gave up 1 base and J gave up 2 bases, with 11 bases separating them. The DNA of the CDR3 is TGTGCCAGCAGTTACTTACCAGGGACTCAAGAGACCCAGTACTTC. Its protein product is CASSYLPGTQETQYF.

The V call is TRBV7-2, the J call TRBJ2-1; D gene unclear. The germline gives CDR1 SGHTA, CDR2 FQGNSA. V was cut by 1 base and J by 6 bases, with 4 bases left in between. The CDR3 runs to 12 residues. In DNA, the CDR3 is TGTGCCAGCAGCTTAGAATTCAATGAGCAGTTCTTC. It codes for CASSLEFNEQFF.

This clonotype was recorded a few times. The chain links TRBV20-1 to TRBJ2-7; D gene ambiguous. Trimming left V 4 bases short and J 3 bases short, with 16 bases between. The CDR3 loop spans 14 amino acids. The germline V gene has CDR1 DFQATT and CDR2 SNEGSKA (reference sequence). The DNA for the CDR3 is TGCAGTGCTATAAAGCCCTCCATATACTACGAGCAGTACGTC. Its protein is CSAIKPSIYYEQYV.

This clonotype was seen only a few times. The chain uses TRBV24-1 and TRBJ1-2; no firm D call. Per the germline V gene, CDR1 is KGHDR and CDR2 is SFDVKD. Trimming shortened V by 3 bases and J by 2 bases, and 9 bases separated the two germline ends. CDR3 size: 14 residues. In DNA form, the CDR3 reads TGTGCCACCAGTGATCGAAAAATGAACTATGGCTACACCTTC. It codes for CATSDRKMNYGYTF.

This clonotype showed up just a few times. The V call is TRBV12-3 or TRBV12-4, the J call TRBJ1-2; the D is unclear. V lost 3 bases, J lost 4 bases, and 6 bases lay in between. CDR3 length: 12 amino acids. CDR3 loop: CASSFGFYGYTF. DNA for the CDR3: TGTGCCAGCAGTTTCGGCTTCTATGGCTACACCTTC.

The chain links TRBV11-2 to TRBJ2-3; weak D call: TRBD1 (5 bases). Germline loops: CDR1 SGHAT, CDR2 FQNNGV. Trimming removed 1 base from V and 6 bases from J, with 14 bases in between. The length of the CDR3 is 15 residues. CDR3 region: CASSLGFSHRDTQYF. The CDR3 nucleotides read TGTGCCAGCAGCTTAGGGTTCAGTCACAGGGATACGCAGTATTTT.

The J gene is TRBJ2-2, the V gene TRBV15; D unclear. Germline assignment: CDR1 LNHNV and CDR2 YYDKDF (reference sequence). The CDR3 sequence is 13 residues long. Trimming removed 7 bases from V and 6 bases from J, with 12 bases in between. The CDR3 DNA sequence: TGTGCCACCACTTCAGCCCCCTCCGGGGAGCTGTTTTTT. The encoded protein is CATTSAPSGELFF.

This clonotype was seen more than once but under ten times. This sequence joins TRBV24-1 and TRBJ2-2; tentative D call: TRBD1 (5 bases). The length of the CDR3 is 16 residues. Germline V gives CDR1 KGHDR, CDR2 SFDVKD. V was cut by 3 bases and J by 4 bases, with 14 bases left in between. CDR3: CATSDTNWTFTGELFF. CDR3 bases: TGTGCCACCAGTGATACAAATTGGACATTCACCGGGGAGCTGTTTTTT.

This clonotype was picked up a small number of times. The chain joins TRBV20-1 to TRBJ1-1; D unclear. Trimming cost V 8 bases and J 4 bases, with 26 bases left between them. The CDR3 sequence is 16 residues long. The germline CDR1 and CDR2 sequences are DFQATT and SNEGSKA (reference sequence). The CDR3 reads CSRQHTYPGRGTEAFF. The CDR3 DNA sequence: TGCAGTCGCCAACACACCTACCCGGGCCGGGGCACTGAAGCTTTCTTT.

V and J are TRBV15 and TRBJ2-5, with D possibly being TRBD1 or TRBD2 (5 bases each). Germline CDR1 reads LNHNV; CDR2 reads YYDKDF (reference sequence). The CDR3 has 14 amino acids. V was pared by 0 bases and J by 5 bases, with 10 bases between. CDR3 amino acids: CATSRERGSETQYF. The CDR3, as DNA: TGTGCCACCAGCAGAGAGAGGGGTTCCGAGACCCAGTACTTC.

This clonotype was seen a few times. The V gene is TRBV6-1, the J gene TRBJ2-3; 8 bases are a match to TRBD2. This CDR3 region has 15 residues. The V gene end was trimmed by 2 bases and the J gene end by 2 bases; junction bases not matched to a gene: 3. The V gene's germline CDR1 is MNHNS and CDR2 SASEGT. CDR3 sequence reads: CASSEPGGNTDTQYF. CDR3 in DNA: TGTGCCAGCAGTGAACCGGGGGGGAACACAGATACGCAGTATTTT.

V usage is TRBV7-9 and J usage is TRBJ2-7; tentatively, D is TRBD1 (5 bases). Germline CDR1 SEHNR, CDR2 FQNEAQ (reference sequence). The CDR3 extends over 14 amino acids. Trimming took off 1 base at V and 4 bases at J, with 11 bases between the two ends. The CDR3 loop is CASSLGGFTYEQYF. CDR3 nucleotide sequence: TGTGCCAGCAGCTTAGGGGGCTTCACGTACGAGCAGTACTTC.

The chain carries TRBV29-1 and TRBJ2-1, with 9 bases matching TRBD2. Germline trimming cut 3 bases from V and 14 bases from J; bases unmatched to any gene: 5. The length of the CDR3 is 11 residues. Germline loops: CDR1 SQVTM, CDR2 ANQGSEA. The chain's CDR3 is CSVELAGIKFF. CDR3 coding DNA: TGCAGCGTTGAGCTAGCGGGGATTAAGTTCTTC.

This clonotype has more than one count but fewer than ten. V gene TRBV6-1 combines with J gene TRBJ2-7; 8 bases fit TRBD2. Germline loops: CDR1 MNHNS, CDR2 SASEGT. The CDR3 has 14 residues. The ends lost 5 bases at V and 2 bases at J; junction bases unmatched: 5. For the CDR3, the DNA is TGTGCCAGCAGTCCCGCGGGGGGACCCTACGAGCAGTACTTC. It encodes CASSPAGGPYEQYF.

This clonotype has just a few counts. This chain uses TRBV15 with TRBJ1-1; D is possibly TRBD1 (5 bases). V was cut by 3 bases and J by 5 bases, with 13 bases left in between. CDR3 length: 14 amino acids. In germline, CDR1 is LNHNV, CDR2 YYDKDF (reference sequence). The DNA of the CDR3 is TGTGCCACCAGCAGGTTCACGAGGGGTACTGAAGCTTTCTTT. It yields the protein CATSRFTRGTEAFF.

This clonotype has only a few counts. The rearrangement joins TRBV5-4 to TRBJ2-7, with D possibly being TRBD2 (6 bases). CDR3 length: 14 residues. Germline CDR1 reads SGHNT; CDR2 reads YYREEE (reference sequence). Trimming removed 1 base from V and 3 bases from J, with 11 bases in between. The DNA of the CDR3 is TGTGCCAGCAGCTTGCAGGGAGGAAACTACGAGCAGTACGTC. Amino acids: CASSLQGGNYEQYV.

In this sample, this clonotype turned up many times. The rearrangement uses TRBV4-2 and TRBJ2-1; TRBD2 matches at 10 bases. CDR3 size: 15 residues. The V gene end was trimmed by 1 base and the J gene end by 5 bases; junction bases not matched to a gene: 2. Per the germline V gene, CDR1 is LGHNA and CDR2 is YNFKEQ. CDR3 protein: CASSQVAGGNNEQFF. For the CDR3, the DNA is TGTGCCAGCAGCCAAGTAGCGGGGGGCAACAATGAGCAGTTCTTC.

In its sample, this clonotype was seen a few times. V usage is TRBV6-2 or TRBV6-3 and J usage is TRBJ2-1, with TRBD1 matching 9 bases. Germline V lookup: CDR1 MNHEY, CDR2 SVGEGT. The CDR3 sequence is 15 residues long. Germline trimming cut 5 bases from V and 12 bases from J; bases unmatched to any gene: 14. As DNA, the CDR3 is TGTGCCAGCAGTCCCGACGACAGGGGGGCCTCGGGGCAGTTCTTC. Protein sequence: CASSPDDRGASGQFF.

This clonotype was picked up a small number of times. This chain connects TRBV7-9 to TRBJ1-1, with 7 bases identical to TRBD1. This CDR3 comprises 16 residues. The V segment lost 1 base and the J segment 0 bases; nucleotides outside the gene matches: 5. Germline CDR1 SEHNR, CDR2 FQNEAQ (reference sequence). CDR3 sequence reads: CASSLGQGELNTEAFF. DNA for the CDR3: TGTGCCAGCAGCTTAGGTCAGGGGGAGCTGAACACTGAAGCTTTCTTT.

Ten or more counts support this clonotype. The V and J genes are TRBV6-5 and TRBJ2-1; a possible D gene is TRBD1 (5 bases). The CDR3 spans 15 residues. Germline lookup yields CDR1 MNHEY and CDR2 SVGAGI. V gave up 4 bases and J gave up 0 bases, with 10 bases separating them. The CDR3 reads CASSSGRSSYNEQFF. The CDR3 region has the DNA TGTGCCAGCAGTTCAGGGCGGAGCTCCTACAATGAGCAGTTCTTC.

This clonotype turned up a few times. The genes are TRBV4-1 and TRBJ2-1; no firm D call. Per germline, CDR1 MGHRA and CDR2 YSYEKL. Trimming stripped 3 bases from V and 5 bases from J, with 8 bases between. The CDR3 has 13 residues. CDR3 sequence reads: CASSQRSNNEQFF. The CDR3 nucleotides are TGCGCCAGCAGCCAGAGGTCGAACAATGAGCAGTTCTTC.

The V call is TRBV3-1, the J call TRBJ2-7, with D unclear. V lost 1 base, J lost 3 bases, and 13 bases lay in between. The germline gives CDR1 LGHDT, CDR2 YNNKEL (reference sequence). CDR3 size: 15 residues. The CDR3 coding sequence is TGTGCCAGCAGCCAAGGAGACGCCAGCTACTACGAGCAGTACGTC. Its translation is CASSQGDASYYEQYV.